This T cell receptor (beta chain) stems from a study of beta chain features in type 1 diabetes. Whole-study findings and limits: Shortening of TCRB CDR3s, moderate but significant, appeared in all four CD4+ subsets of Type 1 diabetes patients.

The entirety of the isolated RNA underwent reverse transcription, so expressed TCRB transcripts were sequenced. The assay was immunoSEQ multiplex PCR, and TCRdb's table has in-frame clones only and misses some. The sample yields some 700,000 clones, roughly 12% seen once. One heparinised blood draw, averaging roughly 110 mL, came from each donor. V was pared by 3 bases and J by 1 base, with 14 bases between. Germline values: CDR1 SGHDN, CDR2 FVKESK. This CDR3 is built from 16 residues. This clone has only a few counts. The antigen remains unidentified. The chain employs TRBV14 and TRBJ2-3, with D possibly matching TRBD2 (5 bases). The sequencing sample was made of naive CD4+ T cells from blood. The TCR was taken from a man between 18 and 29 years old with type 1 diabetes. The CDR3 DNA reads as TGTGCCAGCAGCCACCTTTTGGGAGCGGGCACAGATACGCAGTATTTT. It yields the protein CASSHLLGAGTDTQYF.